Listed here is a single T cell receptor (beta chain). The data are from a study of regulatory T cells in long-lasting Graves disease. Overall study: Graves' patients who were just diagnosed had used antithyroid drugs for under 3 months.

V dropped 5 bases and J dropped 0 bases, with 11 bases sitting between them. CDR3 size: 15 residues. The germline V gene encodes CDR1 DFQATT and CDR2 SNEGSKA (reference sequence). The time point here: newly diagnosed GD, antithyroid drugs for less than 3 months. PBMCs were the source of the RNA used for TCR sequencing. Researchers made TCR beta libraries by using iRepertoire HTBI primers and running Arm-PCR on CDR3 regions. TCRdb redid the calling of the multiplex PCR reads with MiXCR, one entry per CDR3 protein. The table shows approximately 400,000 distinct CDR3 sequences, with 10% to 15% occurring only once. These data were also reused for a study on T cells in Graves' hyperthyroidism and ophthalmopathy.

This material consisted of peripheral blood mononuclear cells (PBMCs), taken at new diagnosis, from a patient treated with antithyroid drugs. The clonotype comes from a woman aged 18-29 years with Graves disease. This chain joins TRBV20-1 and TRBJ2-6; D possibly corresponds to TRBD1 (5 bases). CDR3: CSAAGFRSGANVLTF. CDR3 sequence (DNA): TGCAGTGCTGCAGGGTTTCGCTCTGGGGCCAACGTCCTGACTTTC.